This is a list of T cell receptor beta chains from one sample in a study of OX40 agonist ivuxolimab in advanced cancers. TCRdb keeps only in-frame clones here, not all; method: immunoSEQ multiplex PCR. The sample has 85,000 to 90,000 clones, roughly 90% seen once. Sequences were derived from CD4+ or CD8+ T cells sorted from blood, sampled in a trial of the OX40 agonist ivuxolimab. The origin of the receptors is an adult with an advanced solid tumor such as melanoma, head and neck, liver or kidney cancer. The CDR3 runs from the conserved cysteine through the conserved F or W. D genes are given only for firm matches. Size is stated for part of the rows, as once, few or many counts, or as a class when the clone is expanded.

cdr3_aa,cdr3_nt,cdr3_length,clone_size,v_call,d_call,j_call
CASSLTPSPGQETQYF,TGTGCCAGCAGCTTAACCCCCTCCCCAGGTCAAGAGACCCAGTACTTC,16,-,TRBV7-9,-,TRBJ2-5
CASSQDSNQPQHF,TGCGCCAGCAGCCAAGATAGCAATCAGCCCCAGCATTTT,13,-,TRBV4-1,-,TRBJ1-5
CASSLAGTGDPNEQFF,TGTGCCAGCAGCCTGGCCGGGACAGGGGATCCCAATGAGCAGTTCTTC,16,-,TRBV28,TRBD1,TRBJ2-1
CASSLPFTDTQYF,TGTGCCAGCAGTTTACCATTCACAGATACGCAGTATTTT,13,-,TRBV28,-,TRBJ2-3
CASRKTLAGDNEQFF,TGTGCCAGCAGGAAGACACTAGCGGGGGACAATGAGCAGTTCTTC,15,-,TRBV7-2,TRBD2,TRBJ2-1
CASTITLYGYTF,TGTGCCAGCACCATTACCCTTTATGGCTACACCTTC,12,-,TRBV6-1,-,TRBJ1-2
CASRFSPSSYEQYF,TGTGCCAGCAGGTTTAGCCCGAGCTCCTACGAGCAGTACTTC,14,-,TRBV28,-,TRBJ2-7
CASSEGLAGYEQYF,TGTGCCAGCAGCGAGGGACTAGCGGGGTACGAGCAGTACTTC,14,once,TRBV9,TRBD2,TRBJ2-7
CASFGKGSKTQYF,TGTGCCAGCTTTGGGAAAGGCAGCAAGACCCAGTACTTC,13,-,TRBV28,-,TRBJ2-5
CASSLSAGFYNEQFF,TGTGCCAGCAGCTTATCGGCGGGATTCTACAATGAGCAGTTCTTC,15,-,TRBV7-2,-,TRBJ2-1
CASSYGQLNTEAFF,TGCGCCAGCAGCTATGGACAGTTGAACACTGAAGCTTTCTTT,14,once,TRBV5-1,-,TRBJ1-1
CASSFTGSHEQYF,TGTGCCAGCAGCTTCACAGGGTCACACGAGCAGTACTTC,13,-,TRBV11-2,-,TRBJ2-7
CASSGWTGSTDTQYF,TGCGCCAGCAGCGGGTGGACAGGGAGCACAGATACGCAGTATTTT,15,-,TRBV5-1,TRBD1,TRBJ2-3
CASSFGQGKNIQYF,TGTGCCAGCAGCTTCGGACAGGGCAAAAACATTCAGTACTTC,14,-,TRBV5-5,TRBD1,TRBJ2-4
CASRMAADTGELFF,TGTGCCAGTAGAATGGCGGCAGACACCGGGGAGCTGTTTTTT,14,-,TRBV19,-,TRBJ2-2
CSAISTGSGGYTF,TGCAGCGCTATTTCGACAGGGTCAGGTGGCTACACCTTC,13,-,TRBV29-1,TRBD1,TRBJ1-2
CASSEFGSGFSYEQYF,TGTGCCAGCAGTGAATTTGGTAGCGGGTTCTCCTACGAGCAGTACTTC,16,-,TRBV25-1,TRBD2,TRBJ2-7
CASSRGTDPSESFF,TGTGCCAGCAGCCGGGGGACAGACCCGTCCGAATCTTTCTTT,14,-,TRBV28,TRBD1,TRBJ1-1
CASSLEGGTGELFF,TGCGCCAGCAGCTTGGAGGGGGGAACCGGGGAGCTGTTTTTT,14,-,TRBV5-1,-,TRBJ2-2
CASSSHYMGDYGYTF,TGTGCCAGCAGCTCCCATTATATGGGGGATTATGGCTACACCTTC,15,once,TRBV6-1,-,TRBJ1-2
CASSLGVKETQYF,TGTGCCAGCAGCCTTGGGGTAAAGGAGACCCAGTACTTC,13,-,TRBV7-3,-,TRBJ2-5
CAGSTVVEQFF,TGTGCCGGCAGCACGGTGGTTGAGCAGTTCTTC,11,once,TRBV7-2,-,TRBJ2-1
CASKNRGLPYEQYF,TGTGCCAGCAAAAACAGGGGGCTTCCCTACGAGCAGTACTTC,14,few,TRBV6-5,TRBD1,TRBJ2-7
CASSLGEGHYEQYF,TGTGCCAGCAGCTTAGGGGAGGGCCATTACGAGCAGTACTTC,14,-,TRBV11-2,TRBD2,TRBJ2-7
CASSVGGETTSGGYTF,TGTGCCAGCAGCGTAGGTGGCGAAACGACGTCGGGTGGCTACACCTTC,16,-,TRBV9,-,TRBJ1-2
CASSLGVGLAGTDTQYF,TGTGCCAGCAGCTTAGGGGTAGGACTAGCGGGAACAGATACGCAGTATTTT,17,-,TRBV11-3,TRBD2,TRBJ2-3
CASSPIETTEAFF,TGTGCCAGCTCACCCATAGAGACCACTGAAGCTTTCTTT,13,once,TRBV18,-,TRBJ1-1
CASSLGLGGASGNTIYF,TGTGCCAGCAGTTTGGGACTGGGGGGAGCCTCTGGAAACACCATATATTTT,17,-,TRBV28,-,TRBJ1-3